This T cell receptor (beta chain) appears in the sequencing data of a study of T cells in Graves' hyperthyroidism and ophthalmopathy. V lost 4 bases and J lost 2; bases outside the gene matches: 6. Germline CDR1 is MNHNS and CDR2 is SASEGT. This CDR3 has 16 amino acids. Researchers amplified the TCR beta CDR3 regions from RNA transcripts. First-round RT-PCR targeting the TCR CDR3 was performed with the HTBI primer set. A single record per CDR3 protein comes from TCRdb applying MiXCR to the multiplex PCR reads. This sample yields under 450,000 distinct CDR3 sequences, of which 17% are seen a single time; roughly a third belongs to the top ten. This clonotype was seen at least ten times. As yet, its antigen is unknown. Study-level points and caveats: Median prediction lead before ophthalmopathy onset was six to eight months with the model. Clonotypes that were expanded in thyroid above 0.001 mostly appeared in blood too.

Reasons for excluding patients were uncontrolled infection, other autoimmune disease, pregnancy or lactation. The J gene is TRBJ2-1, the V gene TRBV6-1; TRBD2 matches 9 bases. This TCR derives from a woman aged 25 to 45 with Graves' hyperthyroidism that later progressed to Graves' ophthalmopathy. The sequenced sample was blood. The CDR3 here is CASSVRAGGAYNEQFF. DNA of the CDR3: TGTGCCAGCAGTGTTCGAGCGGGAGGTGCCTACAATGAGCAGTTCTTC.